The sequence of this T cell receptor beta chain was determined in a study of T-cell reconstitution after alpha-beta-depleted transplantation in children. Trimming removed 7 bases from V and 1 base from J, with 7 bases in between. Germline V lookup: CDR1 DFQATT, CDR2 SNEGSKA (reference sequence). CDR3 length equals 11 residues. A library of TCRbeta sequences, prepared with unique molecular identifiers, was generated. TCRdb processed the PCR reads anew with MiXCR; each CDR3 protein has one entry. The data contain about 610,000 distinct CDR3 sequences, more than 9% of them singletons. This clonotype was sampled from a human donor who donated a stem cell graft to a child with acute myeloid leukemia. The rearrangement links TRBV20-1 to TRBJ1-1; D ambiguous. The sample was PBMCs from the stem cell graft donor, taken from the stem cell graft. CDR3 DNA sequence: TGCAGTGGTGACAAGAACACTGAAGCTTTCTTT. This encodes CSGDKNTEAFF.